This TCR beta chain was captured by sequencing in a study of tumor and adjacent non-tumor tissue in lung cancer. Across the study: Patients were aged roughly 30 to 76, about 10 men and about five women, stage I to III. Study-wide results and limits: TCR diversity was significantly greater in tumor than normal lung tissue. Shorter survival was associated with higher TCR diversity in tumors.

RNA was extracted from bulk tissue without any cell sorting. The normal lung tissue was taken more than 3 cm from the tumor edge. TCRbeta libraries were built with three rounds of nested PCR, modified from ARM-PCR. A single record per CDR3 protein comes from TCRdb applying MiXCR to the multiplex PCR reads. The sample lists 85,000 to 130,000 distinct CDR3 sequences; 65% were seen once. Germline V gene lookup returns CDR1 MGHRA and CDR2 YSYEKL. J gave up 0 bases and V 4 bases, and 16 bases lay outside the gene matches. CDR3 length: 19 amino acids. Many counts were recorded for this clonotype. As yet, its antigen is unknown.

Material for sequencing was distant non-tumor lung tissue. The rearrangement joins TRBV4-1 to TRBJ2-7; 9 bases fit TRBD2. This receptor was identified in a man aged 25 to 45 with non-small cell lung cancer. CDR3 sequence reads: CASSPHLAGALTVSYEQYF. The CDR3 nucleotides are TGCGCCAGCAGCCCCCATTTAGCGGGGGCTCTTACGGTCTCCTACGAGCAGTACTTC.